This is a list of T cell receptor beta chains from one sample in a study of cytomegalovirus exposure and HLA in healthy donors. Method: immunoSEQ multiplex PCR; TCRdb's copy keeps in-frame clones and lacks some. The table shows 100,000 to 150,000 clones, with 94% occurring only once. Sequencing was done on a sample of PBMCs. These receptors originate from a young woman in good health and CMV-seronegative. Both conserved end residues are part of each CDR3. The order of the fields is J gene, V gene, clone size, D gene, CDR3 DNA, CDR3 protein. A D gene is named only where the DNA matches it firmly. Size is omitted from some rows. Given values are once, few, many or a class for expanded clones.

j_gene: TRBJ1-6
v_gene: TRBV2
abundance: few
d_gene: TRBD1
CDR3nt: TGTGCCAGCAGGCTCTCTAGACAGGGGGACTCACCCCTCCACTTT
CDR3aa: CASRLSRQGDSPLHF

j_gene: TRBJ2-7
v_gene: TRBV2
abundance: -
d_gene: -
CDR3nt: TGTGGCATTCTCGCGAACTACGAGCAGTACTTC
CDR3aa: CGILANYEQYF

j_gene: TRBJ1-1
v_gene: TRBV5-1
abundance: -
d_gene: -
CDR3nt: TGCGCCAGCAGCTTGCTGTCAGGCCGGAACACTGAAGCTTTCTTT
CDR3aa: CASSLLSGRNTEAFF

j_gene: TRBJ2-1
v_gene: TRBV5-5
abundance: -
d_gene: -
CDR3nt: TGTGCCAGCACACAGACAACAGGTTACAATGAGCAGTTCTTC
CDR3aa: CASTQTTGYNEQFF

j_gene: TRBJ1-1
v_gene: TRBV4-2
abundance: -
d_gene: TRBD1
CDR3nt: TGTGCCAGCAGCCAAGATAGAAATGGACGGACAGGGCGCGTGGGAGCTTTCTTT
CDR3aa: CASSQDRNGRTGRVGAFF

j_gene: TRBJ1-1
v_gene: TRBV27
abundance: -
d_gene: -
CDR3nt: TGTGCCAGCAGCGCTAGGGGGTCTACTGAAGCTTTCTTT
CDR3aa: CASSARGSTEAFF

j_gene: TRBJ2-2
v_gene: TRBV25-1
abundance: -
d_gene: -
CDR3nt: TGTGCCAGCATGAAGAGCGGGGAGCTGTTTTTT
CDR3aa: CASMKSGELFF

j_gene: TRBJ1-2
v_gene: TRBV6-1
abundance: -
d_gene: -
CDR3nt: TGTGCCAGCAGTGTGAGCGGATCTAACTATGGCTACACCTTC
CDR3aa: CASSVSGSNYGYTF

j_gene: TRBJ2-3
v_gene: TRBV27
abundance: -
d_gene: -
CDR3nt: TGTGCCAGCAGTTTAGAGAGTTTGGATACGCAGTATTTT
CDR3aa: CASSLESLDTQYF

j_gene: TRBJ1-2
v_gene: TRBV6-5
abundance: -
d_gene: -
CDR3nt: TGTGCCAGCAGTACAGGGAAAGGGTATGGCTACACCTTC
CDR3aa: CASSTGKGYGYTF

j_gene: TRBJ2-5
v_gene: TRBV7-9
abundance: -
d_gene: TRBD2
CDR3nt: TGTGCCAGCAGCTCGGGGGGGAGCCCCCAAGAGACCCAGTACTTC
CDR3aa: CASSSGGSPQETQYF

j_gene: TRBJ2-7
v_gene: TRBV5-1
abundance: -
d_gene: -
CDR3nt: TGCGCCAGCAGCTTGAGTGGCGGGGAACCCTACGAGCAGTACTTC
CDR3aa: CASSLSGGEPYEQYF

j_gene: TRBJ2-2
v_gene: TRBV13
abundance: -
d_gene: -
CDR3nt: TGTGCCAGCAGTCCAGGGGAGGGGATTTCAGCCGGGGAGCTGTTTTTT
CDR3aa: CASSPGEGISAGELFF

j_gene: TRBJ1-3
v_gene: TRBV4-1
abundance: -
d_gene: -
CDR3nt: TGCGCCAGCAGCAACAGGGAAATAGGGCAAGGAAACACCATATATTTT
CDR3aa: CASSNREIGQGNTIYF

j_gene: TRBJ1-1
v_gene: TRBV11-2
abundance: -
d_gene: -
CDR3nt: TGTGCCAGCAGCTTAGAGGAGATACAGGGCACTGAAGCTTTCTTT
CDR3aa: CASSLEEIQGTEAFF

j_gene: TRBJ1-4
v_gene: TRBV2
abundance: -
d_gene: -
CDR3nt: TGTGCCAGCAGTGAACAGGGCCACGGACGAGAAAAACTGTTTTTT
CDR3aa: CASSEQGHGREKLFF

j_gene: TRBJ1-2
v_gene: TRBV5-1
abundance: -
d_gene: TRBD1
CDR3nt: TGCGCCAGCAGCTTGGACGGCAGGGGGAAAGGCTACACCTTC
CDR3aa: CASSLDGRGKGYTF

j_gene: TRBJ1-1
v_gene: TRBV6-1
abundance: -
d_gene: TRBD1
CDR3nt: TGTGCCAGCAGCGCACAGGGGGCAGTCGAAGCTTTCTTT
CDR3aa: CASSAQGAVEAFF

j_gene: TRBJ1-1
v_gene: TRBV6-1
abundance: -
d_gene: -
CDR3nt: TGTGCCAGCAGTGATATGGGAGGCGGCACTGAAGCTTTCTTT
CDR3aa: CASSDMGGGTEAFF

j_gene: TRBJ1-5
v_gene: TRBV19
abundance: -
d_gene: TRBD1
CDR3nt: TGTGCCAGTAGTAGGACAGGGGGCGGTAGCAATCAGCCCCAGCATTTT
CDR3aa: CASSRTGGGSNQPQHF

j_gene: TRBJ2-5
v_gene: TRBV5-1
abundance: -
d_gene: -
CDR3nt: TGCGCCAGCGGGGAGCAAGAGACCCAGTACTTC
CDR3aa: CASGEQETQYF

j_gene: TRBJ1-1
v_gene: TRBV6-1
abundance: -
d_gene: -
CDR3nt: TGTGCCAGCGGGGGCCGGCTCTTCGAGAACACTGAAGCTTTCTTT
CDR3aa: CASGGRLFENTEAFF

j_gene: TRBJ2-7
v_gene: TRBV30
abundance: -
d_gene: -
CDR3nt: TGTGCCTACCGGGACAACTCCTACGAGCAGTACTTC
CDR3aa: CAYRDNSYEQYF

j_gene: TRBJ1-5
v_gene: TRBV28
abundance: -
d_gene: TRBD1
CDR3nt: TGTGCCAGCTCCTCTGGACAGGGGGACAATCAGCCCCAGCATTTT
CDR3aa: CASSSGQGDNQPQHF

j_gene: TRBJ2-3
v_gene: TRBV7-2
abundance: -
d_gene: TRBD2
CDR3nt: TGTGCCAGCAGCTTAGCGGTAGCGGGAGAGGTCTCACCGAGGTATTTT
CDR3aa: CASSLAVAGEVSPRYF

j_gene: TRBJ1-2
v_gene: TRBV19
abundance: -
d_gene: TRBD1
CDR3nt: TGTGCCAGTAGTTTGCAGGGGGCGGAAGGCTACACCTTC
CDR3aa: CASSLQGAEGYTF

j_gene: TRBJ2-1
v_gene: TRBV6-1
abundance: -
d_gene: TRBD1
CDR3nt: TGTGCCAGCACGGTTTGGACAGGGCTCCACAATGAGCAGTTCTTC
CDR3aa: CASTVWTGLHNEQFF

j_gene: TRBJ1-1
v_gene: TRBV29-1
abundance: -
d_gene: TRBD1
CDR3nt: TGCAGCGTGGGACAGGGTTACGAAGCTTTCTTT
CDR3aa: CSVGQGYEAFF

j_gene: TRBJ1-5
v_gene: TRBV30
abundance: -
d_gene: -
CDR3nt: TGTGCCTGGGGTCCCATGGGCCATCAGCCCCAGCATTTT
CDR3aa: CAWGPMGHQPQHF

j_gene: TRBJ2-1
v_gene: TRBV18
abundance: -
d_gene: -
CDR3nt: TGTGCCAGCTCACTGACGACATTCCCTCACAATGAGCAGTTCTTC
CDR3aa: CASSLTTFPHNEQFF

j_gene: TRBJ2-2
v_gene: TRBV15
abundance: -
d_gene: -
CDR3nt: TGTGCCACCAGCACCACCTTTGCAGGGAACACCGGGGAGCTGTTTTTT
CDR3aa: CATSTTFAGNTGELFF

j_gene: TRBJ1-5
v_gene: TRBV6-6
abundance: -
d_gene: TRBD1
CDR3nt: TGTGCCAGCAAGGACAGGGAGTGGAGCAATCAGCCCCAGCATTTT
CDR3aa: CASKDREWSNQPQHF

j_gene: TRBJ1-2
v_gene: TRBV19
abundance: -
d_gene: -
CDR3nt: TGTGCCAGTAGTCCACGTTTGGGGGGGAACTATGGCTACACCTTC
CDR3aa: CASSPRLGGNYGYTF

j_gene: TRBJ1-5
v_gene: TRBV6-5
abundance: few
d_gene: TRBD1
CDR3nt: TGTGCCAGCAGTGAAGGGGGCGGCAATCAGCCCCAGCATTTT
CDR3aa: CASSEGGGNQPQHF

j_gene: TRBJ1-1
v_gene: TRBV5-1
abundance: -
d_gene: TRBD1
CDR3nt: TGCGCCAGCAGCCTATCGACAGGGGTAACTGAAGCTTTCTTT
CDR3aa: CASSLSTGVTEAFF

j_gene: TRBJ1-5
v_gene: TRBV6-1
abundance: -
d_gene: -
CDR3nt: TGTGCCAGCAGTCCAGGGCGTGGGCAGCCCCAGCATTTT
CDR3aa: CASSPGRGQPQHF

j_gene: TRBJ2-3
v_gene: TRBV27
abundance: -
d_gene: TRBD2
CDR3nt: TGTGCCAGCAGTTTATCGTCTCTAGCGGGACCAGATACGCAGTATTTT
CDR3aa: CASSLSSLAGPDTQYF